These 25 T cell receptor beta chains originate from one sample sequenced in a study of CD8+ T cells in alopecia areata. cDNA reverse transcribed from extracted RNA served as the sequencing template. This table comes from immunoSEQ multiplex PCR, and its TCRdb copy is limited to in-frame clones, with some not included. The sample has some 120,000 clones; over 50% are singletons. The sample in question was CD4+ T cells sorted from blood, obtained at week 0. Every receptor here comes from a human donor with alopecia areata.

J is TRBJ1-1 and V is TRBV5-4; D is ambiguous. Trimming pared 0 bases from V and 5 bases from J, leaving 8 bases between. The CDR3 loop spans 13 amino acids. Germline V gene data show CDR1 as SGHNT and CDR2 as YYREEE (reference sequence). CDR3 sequence (DNA): TGTGCCAGCAGCTTGGTCTCGGAGACTGAAGCTTTCTTT. Translated, it gives CASSLVSETEAFF.

This clone was recorded once. The chain uses TRBV6-1 and TRBJ2-7; possible D gene TRBD2, 6 bases. This CDR3 is built from 14 residues. Trimming left V 7 bases short and J 7 bases short, with 20 bases between. Germline CDR1 is MNHNS and CDR2 is SASEGT. CDR3 loop: CASIYTGREQEQYF. In DNA form, the CDR3 reads TGTGCCAGCATCTATACGGGACGGGAGCAAGAGCAGTACTTC.

This clone was picked up a small number of times. The chain recombines TRBV10-3 with TRBJ2-5; unclear D gene. CDR3 size: 13 residues. Germline values: CDR1 ENHRY, CDR2 SYGVKD. V was cut by 3 bases and J by 0 bases, with 5 bases left in between. The chain's CDR3 is CAISDRNQETQYF. For the CDR3, the DNA is TGTGCCATCAGTGACAGGAACCAAGAGACCCAGTACTTC.

This chain joins TRBV29-1 and TRBJ2-6; D not resolved. CDR3 length: 13 residues. Germline V gene data show CDR1 as SQVTM and CDR2 as ANQGSEA. Trimming took 6 bases from V and 4 from J, leaving 10 bases between them. CDR3: CSVWNSGANVLTF. CDR3 in DNA: TGCAGCGTATGGAATTCAGGGGCCAACGTCCTGACTTTC.

The chain employs TRBV6-6 and TRBJ2-5; TRBD2 is a possible D gene (6 bases). Germline CDR1 reads MNHNY; CDR2 reads SVGAGI (reference sequence). The V end lost 6 bases, the J end lost 4 bases, and 21 bases lay between the germline ends. This CDR3 has 16 amino acids. The CDR3: CASSLSMTSGRETQYF. CDR3 DNA sequence: TGTGCCAGCAGCCTTTCCATGACTAGTGGGCGAGAGACCCAGTACTTC.

The chain couples TRBV7-2 to TRBJ2-7, with D perhaps given as TRBD1 or TRBD2 (5 bases each). Trimming removed 3 bases from V and 2 bases from J, with 17 bases in between. Germline assignment: CDR1 SGHTA and CDR2 FQGNSA. The CDR3 covers 16 residues. As DNA, the CDR3 is TGTGCCAGCAGCTTCCCTCAGGGAAGGGACCCCTACGAGCAGTACTTC. The encoded protein is CASSFPQGRDPYEQYF.

This clone was recorded once. This sequence joins TRBV28 and TRBJ1-2; possibly TRBD1 for D (6 bases). The V gene's germline CDR1 is MDHEN and CDR2 SYDVKM. CDR3 length: 12 residues. V was shortened by 7 bases and J by 7 bases, with 13 bases between the two germline ends. Here the CDR3 reads CASTSWGAGYTF. The CDR3 DNA follows: TGTGCCAGCACCTCCTGGGGGGCTGGCTACACCTTC.

The chain combines TRBV6-6 with TRBJ1-2; D possibly corresponds to TRBD1 (5 bases). The CDR3 loop spans 13 amino acids. Trimming shortened V by 4 bases and J by 7 bases, and 13 bases separated the two germline ends. Per the germline V gene, CDR1 is MNHNY and CDR2 is SVGAGI (reference sequence). DNA for the CDR3: TGTGCCAGCAGTTCCGGGACCAGGCGTGGCTACACCTTC. Amino acids: CASSSGTRRGYTF.

The chain employs TRBV2 and TRBJ2-1, with a possible D match to TRBD1 (6 bases). V was trimmed by 3 bases and J by 4 bases, leaving 10 bases between them. Per germline, CDR1 SNHLY and CDR2 FYNNEI. This CDR3 spans 14 amino acids. CDR3 amino acids: CASSEQGPYNEQFF. CDR3 coding DNA: TGTGCCAGCAGTGAGCAGGGGCCTTACAATGAGCAGTTCTTC.

J is TRBJ2-1 and V is TRBV19; the match to TRBD1 covers 7 bases. The CDR3 sequence is 13 residues long. Germline trimming cut 6 bases from V and 6 bases from J; bases unmatched to any gene: 5. Per germline, CDR1 LNHDA and CDR2 SQIVND (reference sequence). CDR3: CASSRAGGNEQFF. CDR3 nucleotides: TGTGCCAGTAGCCGGGCAGGGGGCAATGAGCAGTTCTTC.

This rearrangement joins TRBV9 to TRBJ2-3; 8 bases line up with TRBD2. Unmatched junction bases numbered 3, after V lost 3 bases and J lost 0 bases. Germline V gene sequence: CDR1 SGDLS, CDR2 YYNGEE. The CDR3 contains 15 residues. The CDR3 region has the DNA TGTGCCAGCAGCGGGCGGGAGGCTAGCACAGATACGCAGTATTTT. This sequence encodes CASSGREASTDTQYF.

This rearrangement joins TRBV5-1 to TRBJ2-6; D call uncertain. Germline lookup yields CDR1 SGHRS and CDR2 YFSETQ. The CDR3 length is 14 residues. Between the trimmed V and J ends, which lost 2 bases and 4 bases, there was a span of 7 bases. The CDR3 coding sequence is TGCGCCAGCAGCTTCGGCGGCGGGGCCAACGTCCTGACTTTC. Residues: CASSFGGGANVLTF.

The chain has TRBV30 and TRBJ2-2, with TRBD2 matching over 10 bases. Germline trimming cut 2 bases from V and 1 base from J; bases unmatched to any gene: 10. CDR1 and CDR2 (germline): GTSNPN, SVGIG (reference sequence). This CDR3 comprises 18 residues. CDR3 loop: CAWSKVLAGALNTGELFF. CDR3 in DNA: TGTGCCTGGAGTAAGGTGCTAGCGGGAGCGCTGAACACCGGGGAGCTGTTTTTT.

With respect to this clone: Distinct nucleotide sequences in the sample also encode this CDR3. The rearrangement links TRBV5-1 to TRBJ1-1, with D unresolved. Trimming shortened V by 4 bases and J by 0 bases, and 7 bases separated the two germline ends. The length of the CDR3 is 13 residues. Germline V lookup: CDR1 SGHRS, CDR2 YFSETQ. CDR3 in amino acids: CASSLSMNTEAFF. CDR3 nucleotide sequence: TGCGCCAGCAGCCTATCGATGAACACTGAAGCTTTCTTT.

This rearrangement joins TRBV7-9 to TRBJ2-2; D is unresolved. The CDR3 is 14 residues long. Trimming cost V 1 base and J 4 bases, with 7 bases left between them. Germline V gene sequence: CDR1 SEHNR, CDR2 FQNEAQ (reference sequence). DNA of the CDR3: TGTGCCAGCAGCTTAGGTCAATCCACCGGGGAGCTGTTTTTT. It specifies CASSLGQSTGELFF.

The chain joins TRBV5-6 to TRBJ1-6; D is undetermined. The germline V and J ends were trimmed by 0 bases and 8 bases, with 6 bases remaining between them. Germline V lookup: CDR1 SGHDT, CDR2 YYEEEE. The CDR3 has 13 amino acids. CDR3 coding DNA: TGTGCCAGCAGCTTGGCCCTAGATTCACCCCTCCACTTT. This sequence encodes CASSLALDSPLHF.

In its sample, this clone was seen once. The chain couples TRBV5-1 to TRBJ1-1; D is perhaps TRBD1 (6 bases). This CDR3 contains 16 residues. Germline V CDR1 and CDR2: SGHRS, YFSETQ. V was pared by 0 bases and J by 0 bases, with 12 bases between. The CDR3 sequence: CASSLVQQGVNTEAFF. In DNA, the CDR3 is TGCGCCAGCAGCTTGGTGCAACAGGGAGTGAACACTGAAGCTTTCTTT.

This rearrangement joins TRBV7-9 to TRBJ1-1; 7 nucleotides align to TRBD1. The germline gives CDR1 SEHNR, CDR2 FQNEAQ (reference sequence). With V trimmed by 5 bases and J by 3 bases, 6 bases remained unmatched. There are 14 residues in the CDR3. Written as DNA, the CDR3 is TGTGCCAGCAGCAAACGACAGGGAGACACTGAAGCTTTCTTT. This sequence encodes CASSKRQGDTEAFF.

The chain combines TRBV7-9 with TRBJ2-5; no reliable D call. Between the trimmed V and J ends, which lost 5 bases and 5 bases, there was a span of 18 bases. Germline CDR1 SEHNR, CDR2 FQNEAQ (reference sequence). This CDR3 is built from 15 residues. Here the CDR3 reads CASSPTRLARETQYF. DNA for the CDR3: TGTGCCAGCAGCCCCACCCGACTGGCCAGGGAGACCCAGTACTTC.

In its sample, this clone was seen once. J is TRBJ2-1 and V is TRBV5-1; no reliable D call. In germline, CDR1 is SGHRS, CDR2 YFSETQ. The CDR3 covers 15 residues. V was shortened by 0 bases and J by 0 bases, with 7 bases between the two germline ends. The CDR3 region is CASSLVGSSYNEQFF. CDR3 nucleotide sequence: TGCGCCAGCAGCTTGGTCGGAAGCTCCTACAATGAGCAGTTCTTC.

The chain combines TRBV7-8 with TRBJ1-5; D is possibly TRBD1 (6 bases). CDR3 length: 15 amino acids. CDR1 and CDR2 (germline): SGHVS, FQNEAQ. V lost 4 bases, J lost 0 bases, and 10 bases lay in between. The CDR3 protein is CASSSRGHSNQPQHF. The CDR3 DNA follows: TGTGCCAGCAGCTCCCGGGGACATAGCAATCAGCCCCAGCATTTT.

The V and J genes are TRBV5-1 and TRBJ2-5, with D uncertain. Germline CDR1 reads SGHRS; CDR2 reads YFSETQ. The CDR3 runs to 12 residues. The V gene lost 6 bases and the J gene lost 1 base, with 7 bases spanning the gap. CDR3 DNA sequence: TGCGCCAGCAAGGTGGGCCAAGAGACCCAGTACTTC. Encoded protein: CASKVGQETQYF.

V usage is TRBV29-1 and J usage is TRBJ2-4, with D perhaps assigned TRBD1 or TRBD2 (5 bases each). This CDR3 comprises 14 residues. From germline, CDR1 is SQVTM and CDR2 ANQGSEA. The V end lost 7 bases, the J end lost 1 base, and 14 bases lay between the germline ends. The CDR3 here is CSGWDAGAKNIQYF. Here the CDR3 DNA reads TGCAGCGGCTGGGACGCCGGGGCCAAAAACATTCAGTACTTC. Full variable domain (missing parts from reference TRBV29-1 and TRBJ2-4): SAVISQKPSRDICQRGTSLTIQCQVDSQVTMMFWYRQQPGQSLTLIATANQGSEATYESGFVIDKFPISRPNLTFSTLTVSNMSPEDSSIYLCSGWDAGAKNIQYFGAGTRLSVL.

This clone has a handful of counts. The chain couples TRBV29-1 to TRBJ1-1; no clear D. The V end was cut by 4 bases, the J end by 4 bases, with 16 bases between. Germline values: CDR1 SQVTM, CDR2 ANQGSEA. The CDR3 is 14 amino acids. DNA for the CDR3: TGCAGCGTTGCCGTTGAGCTCGGAGCCACTGAAGCTTTCTTT. Translating gives CSVAVELGATEAFF.

This chain connects TRBV4-3 to TRBJ2-7; D gene uncertain. This CDR3 region has 14 residues. CDR1 LGHNA and CDR2 YSLEER come from the germline V gene. Trimming removed 0 bases from V and 0 bases from J, with 6 bases in between. This chain's CDR3 is CASSQEGSSYEQYF. The CDR3 region has the DNA TGCGCCAGCAGCCAAGAAGGTAGCTCCTACGAGCAGTACTTC.